The rows below give T cell receptor beta chains drawn from one sample of a study of control samples from healthy donors and cancer patients. The table came from immunoSEQ multiplex PCR; TCRdb's copy has only in-frame clones and leaves some out. The repertoire holds about 51,000 clones, with approximately 90% as singletons. Sequencing input: PBMCs. The receptors were sampled from a man aged 35 to 55 with colorectal cancer. The CDR3 runs from the conserved cysteine through the conserved F or W. A D gene is named only where the DNA matches it firmly. Expanded clones get a size class; other rows say once, few or many, or leave the size out.

V: TRBV25-1; J: TRBJ1-2; size: once; D: NA; CDR3: CASRKRGRNYGYTF; DNA: TGTGCCAGCAGGAAACGGGGGCGGAACTATGGCTACACCTTC
V: TRBV4-2; J: TRBJ2-2; size: NA; D: NA; CDR3: CASSQGNTGELFF; DNA: TGTGCCAGTTCACAGGGGAACACCGGGGAGCTGTTTTTT
V: TRBV10-3; J: TRBJ1-4; size: NA; D: NA; CDR3: CATRQNEKLFF; DNA: TGTGCCACCAGACAAAATGAAAAACTGTTTTTT
V: TRBV27; J: TRBJ2-3; size: NA; D: NA; CDR3: CASSLSGDADTQYF; DNA: TGTGCCAGCAGTTTATCAGGGGATGCAGATACGCAGTATTTT
V: TRBV24-1; J: TRBJ2-1; size: NA; D: NA; CDR3: CATSDLSGSSYNEQFF; DNA: TGTGCCACCAGTGACCTGAGCGGGTCGTCCTACAATGAGCAGTTCTTC
V: TRBV19; J: TRBJ1-6; size: NA; D: NA; CDR3: CASSIFGSNSPLHF; DNA: TGTGCCAGTAGTATCTTTGGGAGCAATTCACCCCTCCACTTT
V: TRBV3-1/TRBV3-2; J: TRBJ2-5; size: NA; D: TRBD2; CDR3: CASSQPGLAEETQYF; DNA: TGTGCCAGCAGCCAGCCGGGACTAGCGGAAGAGACCCAGTACTTC
V: TRBV12-3/TRBV12-4; J: TRBJ2-2; size: NA; D: NA; CDR3: CASALSTGELFF; DNA: TGTGCCAGCGCTTTGAGCACCGGGGAGCTGTTTTTT
V: TRBV2; J: TRBJ2-1; size: once; D: TRBD2; CDR3: CASSRGTSGSDEQFF; DNA: TGTGCCAGCAGTCGCGGGACTAGCGGGAGCGATGAGCAGTTCTTC
V: TRBV5-6; J: TRBJ1-4; size: few; D: NA; CDR3: CATQLGGNNEKLFF; DNA: TGTGCCACCCAGTTGGGCGGAAATAATGAAAAACTGTTTTTT